The entry below gives a single TCR beta chain sequence along with its context. The antigen is unknown. TCRdb keeps only in-frame clones here, not all; method: immunoSEQ multiplex PCR. The table has 180,000 or so clones, roughly 90% seen once. This record comes from a study of T cell responses to AZD1222 COVID-19 vaccine. The CDR3 covers 15 residues. Germline loops: CDR1 SGHRS, CDR2 YFSETQ. Trimming removed 5 bases from V and 4 bases from J; junction bases left unmatched: 5. Findings and caveats of the study: Increased Spike-specific TCR breadth and depth were observed after two AZD1222 doses. Of the AZD1222 recipients, only five or six were seropositive at baseline.

This specimen consisted of peripheral blood, obtained 28 days after the second AZD1222 dose. The V and J genes are TRBV5-1 and TRBJ2-1; 11 nucleotides agree with TRBD2. This receptor was obtained from an adult who received the AZD1222 COVID-19 vaccine. CDR3 coding DNA: TGCGCCAGCAGGCTAACTAGCGGGGGTTACAATGAGCAGTTCTTC. It is translated as CASRLTSGGYNEQFF. The full variable domain, its missing parts supplied by reference TRBV5-1 and TRBJ2-1, is KAGVTQTPRYLIKTRGQQVTLSCSPISGHRSVSWYQQTPGQGLQFLFEYFSETQRNKGNFPGRFSGRQFSNSRSEMNVSTLELGDSALYLCASRLTSGGYNEQFFGPGTRLTVL.